A selection of T cell receptor beta chains follows, all from one sample in a study of technical replicates of blood from a handful of donors. Using immunoSEQ multiplex PCR, the repertoire was profiled, and TCRdb retains in-frame clones only, with some absent. The data show some 71,000 clones, about 97% seen once. Material for sequencing was T cells isolated from PBMCs. The receptors derive from a human donor in good health. Each CDR3 is given with its conserved first and last residue. Each record gives: V gene, CDR3 length, CDR3 protein.

v_call: TRBV2
cdr3_length: 12
cdr3_aa: CASSRGEDGYTF

v_call: TRBV4-1
cdr3_length: 14
cdr3_aa: CASSEGTASDTQYF

v_call: TRBV15
cdr3_length: 14
cdr3_aa: CATSRGGASEKLFF

v_call: TRBV10-3
cdr3_length: 14
cdr3_aa: CAISETGTAYEQYF

v_call: TRBV2
cdr3_length: 16
cdr3_aa: CASSEGAGGPTDTQYF

v_call: TRBV4-1
cdr3_length: 14
cdr3_aa: CASGTSGRHNEQFF

v_call: TRBV7-9
cdr3_length: 17
cdr3_aa: CASPPGQGVFPQETQYF

v_call: TRBV4-1
cdr3_length: 18
cdr3_aa: CASSQEITSGGSTGELFF

v_call: TRBV6-5
cdr3_length: 16
cdr3_aa: CASSYGFTGADTEAFF

v_call: TRBV27
cdr3_length: 15
cdr3_aa: CASRGNGGVINEQFF

v_call: TRBV21-1
cdr3_length: 14
cdr3_aa: CASSKASGIGPLHF